The next 16 T cell receptor beta chains were all read from a single sample in a study of vaccination effects on CD4 cells after COVID-19. Prior to sequencing, the ViraFEST assay stimulated PBMC with viral peptide pools, which expanded the antigen-specific CD4+ T cells. Researchers isolated CD4+ T cells once roughly nine days of culture had elapsed. Two-dose vaccination with either BNT162b2 or mRNA-1273 was given to the participants. Their specific antigens are unknown. TCRdb keeps only in-frame clones here, not all; method: immunoSEQ multiplex PCR. The sample includes around 81,000 clones, under 85% seen only once; the top ten take more than 0.85%. Specimen: CD4+ T cells from PBMCs cultured with HCoV-OC43 spike peptides, collected after COVID-19 vaccination. Subset given: HCoV-OC43 spike overlapping peptide pool stimulation. The receptors originated from a human donor who received a COVID-19 vaccine.

This clone was observed a handful of times. The chain joins TRBV7-2 to TRBJ2-2, with 7 bases fitting TRBD2. With V trimmed by 2 bases and J by 4 bases, 4 bases remained unmatched. Germline CDR1 is SGHTA and CDR2 is FQGNSA. This CDR3 spans 15 amino acids. The CDR3 bases are TGTGCCAGCAGCTTACAGGGAGGGACCACCGGGGAGCTGTTTTTT. Translated: CASSLQGGTTGELFF.

This clone appeared a single time. V gene TRBV10-3 combines with J gene TRBJ1-2; 10 nucleotides agree with TRBD1. Germline assignment: CDR1 ENHRY and CDR2 SYGVKD. The trim removed 2 bases at V and 4 bases at J, leaving 7 bases unmatched. This CDR3 is built from 16 residues. In nucleotides, the CDR3 is TGTGCCATCAGTGAGGGTCCGACAGGGGGCGGCTATGGCTACACCTTC. Translating it yields CAISEGPTGGGYGYTF.

The J gene is TRBJ2-3, the V gene TRBV5-1; 7 bases align to TRBD2. V was pared by 3 bases and J by 2 bases, with 3 bases of the junction left unmatched. The CDR3 has 14 residues. The germline CDR1 and CDR2 sequences are SGHRS and YFSETQ. As DNA, the CDR3 is TGCGCCAGCAGCTCCGGGACTAACACAGATACGCAGTATTTT. This sequence encodes CASSSGTNTDTQYF.

This sequence joins TRBV5-1 and TRBJ2-7, with D possibly matching TRBD1 (5 bases). V lost 0 bases, J lost 9 bases, and 10 bases lay in between. From germline, CDR1 is SGHRS and CDR2 YFSETQ. The CDR3 is made up of 12 amino acids. CDR3 DNA sequence: TGCGCCAGCAGCTTGGCGCCAGGGTGGCAGTACGTC. It yields the protein CASSLAPGWQYV.

This clone counts as medium-sized. CDR3 protein: CASSPGRGPGELFF. DNA of the CDR3: TGTGCCAGCAGCCCAGGGAGGGGGCCCGGGGAGCTGTTTTTT. V is TRBV5-6 and J is TRBJ2-2; D possibly uses TRBD1 or TRBD2 (7 bases each). Germline CDR1 and CDR2: SGHDT and YYEEEE. The V end was cut by 4 bases, the J end by 6 bases, with 13 bases between. This CDR3 is 14 amino acids long. Supplemented by reference TRBV5-6 and TRBJ2-2, the full variable domain reads DAGVTQSPTHLIKTRGQQVTLRCSPKSGHDTVSWYQQALGQGPQFIFQYYEEEERQRGNFPDRFSGHQFPNYSSELNVNALLLGDSALYLCASSPGRGPGELFFGEGSRLTVL.

The chain links TRBV7-2 to TRBJ1-2; 7 nucleotides line up with TRBD1. There are 14 residues in the CDR3. CDR1 is SGHTA and CDR2 is FQGNSA in the germline V gene. V shed 5 bases, J shed 8 bases, and the junction held 11 bases outside the gene matches. The CDR3 DNA sequence: TGTGCCAGCAGCACGGAAACAGGGGCTCGCGGCTACACCTTC. Translating gives CASSTETGARGYTF.

The gene calls are TRBV7-3 and TRBJ2-3; the D is unclear. Germline CDR1 and CDR2: SGHTA and FQGTGA. The CDR3 has 15 amino acids. V was cut by 0 bases and J by 0 bases, with 7 bases left in between. CDR3 DNA: TGTGCCAGCAGCTTAACAGGTATCAGCACAGATACGCAGTATTTT. This codes for CASSLTGISTDTQYF.

The chain couples TRBV19 to TRBJ1-5; no clear D. CDR3 length equals 14 residues. CDR1 and CDR2 (germline): LNHDA, SQIVND (reference sequence). Trimming shortened V by 3 bases and J by 0 bases, and 6 bases separated the two germline ends. The CDR3 DNA sequence: TGTGCCAGTAGTATGCAGGTTAGCAATCAGCCCCAGCATTTT. Translation: CASSMQVSNQPQHF.

The CDR3 region has the DNA TGTGCCAGCATGCCGGGCCTAGGTAACTATGGCTACACCTTC. Translating it yields CASMPGLGNYGYTF. This chain joins TRBV6-5 and TRBJ1-2; D remains ambiguous. Trimming shortened V by 7 bases and J by 1 base, and 13 bases separated the two germline ends. Looked up from germline, CDR1 is MNHEY and CDR2 is SVGAGI. This CDR3 region has 14 residues.

This chain's CDR3 is CASSPSRQGIEKLFF. The CDR3 bases are TGTGCCAGTAGTCCCTCTCGACAGGGAATTGAAAAACTGTTTTTT. This chain connects TRBV19 to TRBJ1-4; 7 bases agree with TRBD1. After removal of 5 bases from V and 7 bases from J, the junction contained 10 bases not matched to a gene. The CDR3 loop spans 15 amino acids. Germline V gene sequence: CDR1 LNHDA, CDR2 SQIVND (reference sequence).

The rearrangement uses TRBV5-1 and TRBJ2-2; D is ambiguous. V was cut by 2 bases and J by 7 bases, with 12 bases left in between. This CDR3 has 14 residues. CDR1 is SGHRS, CDR2 YFSETQ, per germline. The CDR3 DNA is TGCGCCAGCAGCTTCGAAGGGTTAGGCGGGGAGCTGTTTTTT. Its protein product is CASSFEGLGGELFF.

The rearrangement links TRBV6-4 to TRBJ1-2; tentative D call: TRBD1 (5 bases). There are 16 residues in the CDR3. CDR1 and CDR2 from the germline V gene are MRHNA and SNTAGT. The V and J ends lost 5 bases and 4 bases respectively, with 20 bases between them. CDR3 residues: CASSNTLGTSIYGYTF. Here the CDR3 DNA reads TGTGCCAGCAGTAATACTCTGGGGACCTCTATCTATGGCTACACCTTC.

The chain has TRBV6-4 and TRBJ2-4, with a tentative D call TRBD1 (6 bases). The CDR3 spans 14 residues. CDR1 is MRHNA and CDR2 is SNTAGT in the germline V gene. Trimming left V 3 bases short and J 8 bases short, with 14 bases between. CDR3 coding DNA: TGTGCCAGCAGTGAATTCAGGGGTTCGGACATTCAGTACTTC. Protein: CASSEFRGSDIQYF.

This chain joins TRBV25-1 and TRBJ1-6, with 10 bases identical to TRBD1. There are 14 residues in the CDR3. CDR1 and CDR2 (germline): MGHDK, SYGVNS. The trim removed 8 bases at V and 4 bases at J, leaving 2 bases unmatched. The CDR3 protein is CASLGQGYNSPLHF. CDR3 DNA: TGTGCCAGCCTGGGACAGGGGTATAATTCACCCCTCCACTTT.

The chain recombines TRBV10-2 with TRBJ1-2; TRBD1 is a possible D gene (6 bases). V gave up 6 bases and J gave up 0 bases, with 14 bases separating them. Germline V CDR1 and CDR2: WSHSY, SAAADI. The CDR3 runs 15 residues. CDR3 coding DNA: TGCGCCAGCAGGGACAGTTTTTTTACTAACTATGGCTACACCTTC. Encoded protein: CASRDSFFTNYGYTF.

A few counts support this clone. The rearrangement links TRBV6-2 or TRBV6-3 to TRBJ2-3; no clear D gene. Per the germline V gene, CDR1 is MNHEY and CDR2 is SVGEGT. The CDR3 extends over 12 amino acids. Trimming cost V 2 bases and J 4 bases, with 4 bases left between them. The CDR3 protein is CASSYGPDTQYF. The CDR3 bases are TGTGCCAGCAGTTACGGCCCAGATACGCAGTATTTT.